This T cell receptor beta chain was captured in a study of early T cells in non-severe SARS-CoV-2 infection. Study-level points and caveats: In VDJdb matching, anti-spike CD8 responses were favored while private and CD4 specificities went missing.

TCRdb re-called the 5' RACE reads through MiXCR, storing one row per CDR3 protein. The table shows tens of thousands of distinct CDR3 sequences, with 3.5% to 5.5% occurring only once. In its sample, this clonotype was seen many times. Its antigen remains unknown. The CDR3 is 13 residues long. Germline V gives CDR1 DFQATT, CDR2 SNEGSKA (reference sequence). The germline V and J ends were trimmed by 3 bases and 0 bases, with 8 bases remaining between them. This receptor was identified in an adult who was a healthcare worker with PCR-confirmed SARS-CoV-2 infection or an uninfected control (not recorded which). The chain joins TRBV20-1 to TRBJ2-5; D remains ambiguous. The sequencing here drew on whole blood, taken at baseline. CDR3 in amino acids: CSASGHHQETQYF. CDR3 sequence (DNA): TGCAGTGCTAGTGGGCACCACCAAGAGACCCAGTACTTC.